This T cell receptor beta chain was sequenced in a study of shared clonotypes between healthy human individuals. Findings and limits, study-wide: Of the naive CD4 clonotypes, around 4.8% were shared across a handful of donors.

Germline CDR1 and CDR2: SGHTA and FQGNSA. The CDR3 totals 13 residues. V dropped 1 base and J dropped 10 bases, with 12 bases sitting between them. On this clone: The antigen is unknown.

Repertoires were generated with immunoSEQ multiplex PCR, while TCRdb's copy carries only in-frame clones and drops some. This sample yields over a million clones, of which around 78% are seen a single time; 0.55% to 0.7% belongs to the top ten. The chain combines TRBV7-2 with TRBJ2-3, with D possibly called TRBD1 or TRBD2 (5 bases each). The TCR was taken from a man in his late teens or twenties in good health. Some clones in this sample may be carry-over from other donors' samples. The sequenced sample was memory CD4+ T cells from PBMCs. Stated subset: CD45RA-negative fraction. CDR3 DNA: TGTGCCAGCAGCTTAGACCCGGGACGGGCGCAGTATTTT. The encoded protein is CASSLDPGRAQYF. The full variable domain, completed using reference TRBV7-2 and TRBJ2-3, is GAGVSQSPSNKVTEKGKDVELRCDPISGHTALYWYRQSLGQGLEFLIYFQGNSAPDKSGLPSDRFSAERTGGSVSTLTIQRTQQEDSAVYLCASSLDPGRAQYFGPGTRLTVL.